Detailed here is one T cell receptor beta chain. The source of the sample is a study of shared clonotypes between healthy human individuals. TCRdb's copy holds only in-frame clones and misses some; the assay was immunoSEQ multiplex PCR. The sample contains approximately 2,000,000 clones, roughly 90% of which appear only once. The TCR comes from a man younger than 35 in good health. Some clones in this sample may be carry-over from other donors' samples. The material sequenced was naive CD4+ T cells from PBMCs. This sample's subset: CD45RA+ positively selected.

The DNA of the CDR3 is TGTGCCAGCAGTTTATTGGCTAGCGGGCGCCGCGGGGAGCTGTTTTTT. Translation gives CASSLLASGRRGELFF. The rearrangement joins TRBV28 to TRBJ2-2; 8 bases are shared with TRBD2. J gave up 7 bases and V 1 base, and 8 bases lay outside the gene matches. Looked up from germline, CDR1 is MDHEN and CDR2 is SYDVKM. This CDR3 has 16 amino acids. Looking up the rest from reference TRBV28 and TRBJ2-2 gives the full variable domain: DVKVTQSSRYLVKRTGEKVFLECVQDMDHENMFWYRQDPGLGLRLIYFSYDVKMKEKGDIPEGYSVSREKKERFSLILESASTNQTSMYLCASSLLASGRRGELFFGEGSRLTVL.